A selection of T cell receptor beta chains follows, all from one sample in a study of beta chain features in type 1 diabetes. Clones were sequenced by immunoSEQ multiplex PCR, and TCRdb holds only the in-frame ones, with some missing. The sample includes some 660,000 clones, 11% to 15% of them seen just once. Sequencing was performed on naive CD4+ T cells from blood. Receptor source: a man between 18 and 29 years old with type 1 diabetes. Each CDR3 is given with its conserved first and last residue. Fields, in order: J gene, clone size, D gene, V gene, CDR3 DNA, CDR3 protein. A D gene is named only where the DNA matches it firmly. The size field is filled for only some rows; it gives once, few, many or a size class.

J: TRBJ2-7
size: NA
D: TRBD2
V: TRBV6-5
DNA: TGTGCCAGCAGTTACGTAGGACTAGAGGGCGAGCAGTACTTC
CDR3: CASSYVGLEGEQYF

J: TRBJ2-7
size: NA
D: NA
V: TRBV6-5
DNA: TGTGCCAGCAGACGAACTAGCTCCCTCTACGAGCAGTACTTC
CDR3: CASRRTSSLYEQYF

J: TRBJ2-1
size: few
D: TRBD2
V: TRBV30
DNA: TGTGCCTGGAGTCGACTAGCGGACCTATATGAGCAGTTCTTC
CDR3: CAWSRLADLYEQFF

J: TRBJ1-4
size: NA
D: NA
V: TRBV4-2
DNA: TGTGCCAGCAGCCAAGAACGTGGCCGCCAGGAAAAACTGTTTTTT
CDR3: CASSQERGRQEKLFF

J: TRBJ2-5
size: NA
D: TRBD1
V: TRBV19
DNA: TGTGCCAGTCGACAGGGGGAAACCCAGTACTTC
CDR3: CASRQGETQYF

J: TRBJ2-5
size: once
D: NA
V: TRBV2
DNA: TGTGCCAGCAGTCGGGGACAACAAGAGACCCAGTACTTC
CDR3: CASSRGQQETQYF

J: TRBJ1-3
size: NA
D: NA
V: TRBV4-3
DNA: TGCGCCAGCAGCCAATCGAAACGAGAAGTCTCTGGAAACACCATATATTTT
CDR3: CASSQSKREVSGNTIYF

J: TRBJ1-6
size: NA
D: NA
V: TRBV4-3
DNA: TGCGCCAGCAGCCAACTAAGCTCCTATAATTCACCCCTCCACTTT
CDR3: CASSQLSSYNSPLHF

J: TRBJ2-5
size: NA
D: NA
V: TRBV14
DNA: TGTGCCAGCAGCCAATTGATGGAAGAGACCCAGTACTTC
CDR3: CASSQLMEETQYF

J: TRBJ2-1
size: NA
D: NA
V: TRBV6-1
DNA: TGTGCCAGCAGTGGGTCGGTCTACAATGAGCAGTTCTTC
CDR3: CASSGSVYNEQFF

J: TRBJ2-7
size: NA
D: NA
V: TRBV7-6
DNA: TGTGCCAGCAGCTTAGAAGGGAGATTCGGAACCGAGCAGTACTTC
CDR3: CASSLEGRFGTEQYF

J: TRBJ1-2
size: NA
D: TRBD1
V: TRBV30
DNA: TGTGCCTGGAGTCCGGGACAGGAGGTTGGCTACACCTTC
CDR3: CAWSPGQEVGYTF

J: TRBJ1-4
size: once
D: NA
V: TRBV6-5
DNA: TGTGCCAGCAGGACCTACCGGGCCAATAATGAAAAACTGTTTTTT
CDR3: CASRTYRANNEKLFF

J: TRBJ1-2
size: NA
D: TRBD1
V: TRBV4-1
DNA: TGCGCCAGCAGCCAAGGGACAGGGCCGGGCTATGGCTACACCTTC
CDR3: CASSQGTGPGYGYTF

J: TRBJ1-2
size: few
D: TRBD1
V: TRBV30
DNA: TGTGCCTGGAGTGCAGGGGGCGGCTACACCTTC
CDR3: CAWSAGGGYTF

J: TRBJ2-3
size: NA
D: NA
V: TRBV7-8
DNA: TGTGCCAGCAGCTCCCGGGGGGCCGGGACTAGCACAGATACGCAGTATTTT
CDR3: CASSSRGAGTSTDTQYF

J: TRBJ1-5
size: few
D: NA
V: TRBV30
DNA: TGTGCCTGGAGTGTAAACAGGGTCAATCAGCCCCAGCATTTT
CDR3: CAWSVNRVNQPQHF

J: TRBJ1-4
size: NA
D: NA
V: TRBV4-1
DNA: TGCGCCAGCAGCCCGAGCGGCGGAGCAACTAATGAAAAACTGTTTTTT
CDR3: CASSPSGGATNEKLFF

J: TRBJ1-1
size: few
D: NA
V: TRBV9
DNA: TGTGCCAGCAGCGTAGTCAACACTGAAGCTTTCTTT
CDR3: CASSVVNTEAFF

J: TRBJ1-1
size: few
D: NA
V: TRBV29-1
DNA: TGCAGCGTACTCCAGGGTTATGGCACTGAAGCTTTCTTT
CDR3: CSVLQGYGTEAFF

J: TRBJ1-3
size: NA
D: NA
V: TRBV30
DNA: TGTGCCTGGAGTTCGGGTACGTTCGGAAACACCATATATTTT
CDR3: CAWSSGTFGNTIYF

J: TRBJ1-5
size: few
D: NA
V: TRBV19
DNA: TGTGCCAGTAACTCCCTGGGCAGGAGCAATCAGCCCCAGCATTTT
CDR3: CASNSLGRSNQPQHF

J: TRBJ2-2
size: few
D: NA
V: TRBV30
DNA: TGTGCCTGGAGACCCCCGGACAGAAACACCGGGGAGCTGTTTTTT
CDR3: CAWRPPDRNTGELFF

J: TRBJ2-7
size: few
D: NA
V: TRBV15
DNA: TGTGCCACCAGCAGAGCCGAAACCGGGCAGTACTTC
CDR3: CATSRAETGQYF

J: TRBJ2-1
size: few
D: TRBD2
V: TRBV30
DNA: TGTGCCTGGAGTGCCCTAGCGGGATACAATGAGCAGTTCTTC
CDR3: CAWSALAGYNEQFF

J: TRBJ1-1
size: NA
D: TRBD1
V: TRBV19
DNA: TGTGCCAGTAGAGGACAGGGGAGTATGGCTTTCTTT
CDR3: CASRGQGSMAFF

J: TRBJ2-7
size: few
D: TRBD1
V: TRBV30
DNA: TGTGCCTGGAGTGTTAGGACAGGGCAATACGAGCAGTACTTC
CDR3: CAWSVRTGQYEQYF

J: TRBJ2-2
size: NA
D: NA
V: TRBV6-5
DNA: TGTGCCAGCAGTTACTCGATAGGACAGAACACCGGGGAGCTGTTTTTT
CDR3: CASSYSIGQNTGELFF

J: TRBJ2-7
size: few
D: NA
V: TRBV20-1
DNA: TGCAGTTGGAGCAGGGGCCACGAGCAGTACTTC
CDR3: CSWSRGHEQYF

J: TRBJ2-3
size: few
D: TRBD1
V: TRBV7-9
DNA: TGTGCCAGCAGCTCCCCCCCAGGGGGCCCCACAGATACGCAGTATTTT
CDR3: CASSSPPGGPTDTQYF

J: TRBJ1-3
size: NA
D: TRBD1
V: TRBV5-1
DNA: TGCGCCAGCAGCCCGGGGACAGGATCTGGAAACACCATATATTTT
CDR3: CASSPGTGSGNTIYF

J: TRBJ2-7
size: NA
D: NA
V: TRBV28
DNA: TGTGCCAGCAGCCTCCCAAGACAGGTGCAGTACTTC
CDR3: CASSLPRQVQYF

J: TRBJ1-5
size: few
D: NA
V: TRBV7-9
DNA: TGTGCCAGCAGCTTTTCTGGCAATCAGCCCCAGCATTTT
CDR3: CASSFSGNQPQHF

J: TRBJ1-3
size: NA
D: NA
V: TRBV30
DNA: TGTGCCTGGAGTGCCGTAAACTCTGGAAACACCATATATTTT
CDR3: CAWSAVNSGNTIYF

J: TRBJ2-1
size: NA
D: TRBD2
V: TRBV7-9
DNA: TGTGCCAGCAGACTAGCGGGAGCAGGAGGGAATGAGCAGTTCTTC
CDR3: CASRLAGAGGNEQFF

J: TRBJ1-3
size: few
D: NA
V: TRBV5-1
DNA: TGCGCCAGCAGCTTAGGGACACCTGGAAACACCATATATTTT
CDR3: CASSLGTPGNTIYF

J: TRBJ2-1
size: few
D: NA
V: TRBV4-3
DNA: TGCGCCAGCAGCCAGGGAGGCAGCTCGGACCTCCAGTTCTTC
CDR3: CASSQGGSSDLQFF

J: TRBJ2-1
size: NA
D: TRBD1
V: TRBV28
DNA: TGTGCCAGCAGGGGACAGGGGGCACAGAATGATGAGCAGTTCTTC
CDR3: CASRGQGAQNDEQFF

J: TRBJ1-5
size: NA
D: TRBD1
V: TRBV5-1
DNA: TGCGCCAGCAGCTTGGCTACAGGGGGAGGGAGTCAGCCCCAGCATTTT
CDR3: CASSLATGGGSQPQHF

J: TRBJ1-5
size: NA
D: NA
V: TRBV2
DNA: TGTGCCAGCATCCTTGGGTGGGGTCAGCCCCAGCATTTT
CDR3: CASILGWGQPQHF

J: TRBJ2-5
size: few
D: TRBD1
V: TRBV29-1
DNA: TGCAGCGTTGCTGACCCCGGACAGGGAAAACAAGAGACCCAGTACTTC
CDR3: CSVADPGQGKQETQYF

J: TRBJ1-4
size: NA
D: NA
V: TRBV4-3
DNA: TGCGCCAGCAGCCAACAGAGAGAAAAACTGTTTTTT
CDR3: CASSQQREKLFF

J: TRBJ2-3
size: NA
D: NA
V: TRBV6-6
DNA: TGTGCCAGCAGTTACGGGCGGCCCTCCACAGATACGCAGTATTTT
CDR3: CASSYGRPSTDTQYF

J: TRBJ2-7
size: NA
D: TRBD2
V: TRBV28
DNA: TGTGCCAGCATCGAACTAGCGGGAGGGCAATACGAGCAGTACTTC
CDR3: CASIELAGGQYEQYF

J: TRBJ1-5
size: NA
D: NA
V: TRBV6-6
DNA: TGTGCCAGCAGGCCACTTGAGAGCAATCAGCCCCAGCATTTT
CDR3: CASRPLESNQPQHF

J: TRBJ1-2
size: NA
D: TRBD1
V: TRBV6-6
DNA: TGTGCCAGCAGAGAGACCGGGACAGGGACCTATGGCTACACCTTC
CDR3: CASRETGTGTYGYTF

J: TRBJ2-5
size: NA
D: TRBD1
V: TRBV27
DNA: TGTGCCAGCAGCCAAGGGACAGGGCCACCCGACTGGACCCAGTACTTC
CDR3: CASSQGTGPPDWTQYF

J: TRBJ2-1
size: NA
D: NA
V: TRBV2
DNA: TGTGCCAGCAGTGAAAATCTAGCAGGAGTGATCGATGAGCAGTTCTTC
CDR3: CASSENLAGVIDEQFF

J: TRBJ2-2
size: NA
D: TRBD1
V: TRBV7-3
DNA: TGTGCCAGCAGCCCCCAGGGGGCGTATAAGTGGACCGGGGAGCTGTTTTTT
CDR3: CASSPQGAYKWTGELFF

J: TRBJ2-1
size: few
D: NA
V: TRBV29-1
DNA: TGCAGCGTTCGGACAGCTATCAATGAGCAGTTCTTC
CDR3: CSVRTAINEQFF

J: TRBJ2-1
size: few
D: TRBD2
V: TRBV10-3
DNA: TGTGCCATCAGCCAGGGACTAGCGCAGAGCTCCTACAATGAGCAGTTCTTC
CDR3: CAISQGLAQSSYNEQFF